The sequence of this T cell receptor (beta chain) was determined in a study of blood T cells in healthy people across ages. Study results and caveats: With donor CMV status unknown, expanded clonotype changes were possibly confounded.

Details on this clonotype: Its target is not known.

Looked up from germline, CDR1 is SEHNR and CDR2 is FQNEAQ (reference sequence). The ends were cut back, 7 bases at V and 0 bases at J, with 19 bases in the middle. The CDR3 is 17 amino acids. Primers used in a second PCR of about 6 to 11 cycles were a sample-barcoded 5' primer and a J-beta primer mix. A template-switch adaptor with 12 random nucleotides tagged each cDNA molecule. Sequencing of every sample gave 3 million or more CDR3-containing paired-end reads. TCRdb used MiXCR to reprocess the 5' RACE reads, holding one entry per CDR3 protein. This sample has 850,000 to 950,000 distinct CDR3 sequences, with 25% to 35% found just once. At least 5.5 micrograms of total RNA were extracted per sample.

The sample taken for sequencing was blood. This sequence originates from a woman older than 75 in good health. The V call is TRBV7-9, the J call TRBJ2-1, with D possibly matching TRBD2 (6 bases). In nucleotides, the CDR3 is TGTGCCAGCAATCCATCCCGCGGGGTAAGCTCCTACAATGAGCAGTTCTTC. Protein: CASNPSRGVSSYNEQFF. The full variable domain, with the rest looked up from reference TRBV7-9 and TRBJ2-1, is DTGVSQNPRHKITKRGQNVTFRCDPISEHNRLYWYRQTLGQGPEFLTYFQNEAQLEKSRLLSDRFSAERPKGSFSTLEIQRTEQGDSAMYLCASNPSRGVSSYNEQFFGPGTRLTVL.